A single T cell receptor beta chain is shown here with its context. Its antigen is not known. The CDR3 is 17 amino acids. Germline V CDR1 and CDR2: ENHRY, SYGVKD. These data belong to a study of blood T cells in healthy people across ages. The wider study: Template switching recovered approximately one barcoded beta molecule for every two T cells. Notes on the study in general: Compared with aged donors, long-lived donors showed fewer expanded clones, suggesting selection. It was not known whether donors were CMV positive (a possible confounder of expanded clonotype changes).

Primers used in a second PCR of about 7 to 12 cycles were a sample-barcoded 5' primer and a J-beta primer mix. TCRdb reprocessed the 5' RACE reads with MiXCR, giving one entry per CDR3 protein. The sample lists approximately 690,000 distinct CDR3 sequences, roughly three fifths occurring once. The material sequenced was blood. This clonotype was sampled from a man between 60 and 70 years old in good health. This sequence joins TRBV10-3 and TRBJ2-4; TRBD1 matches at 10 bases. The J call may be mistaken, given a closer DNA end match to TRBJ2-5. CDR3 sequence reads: CAIKGQGDQGSQETQYF. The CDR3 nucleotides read TGTGCCATCAAAGGACAGGGGGATCAAGGGAGCCAAGAGACCCAGTACTTC.